The next 18 T cell receptor beta chains were all read from a single sample in a study of PD-1 blockade in classical Hodgkin lymphoma. Time point here: cycle 4 day 1 (C4D1), after 6 weeks of nivolumab. Brentuximab vedotin exposure varied, and every patient relapsed after autologous stem cell transplantation. Measured with immunoSEQ multiplex PCR; TCRdb has only the in-frame clones, and not every one. The sample has 5,500 to 8,500 clones, roughly four fifths seen once. The source was peripheral blood mononuclear cells (PBMCs), collected before the fourth cycle of nivolumab. All receptors derive from a human donor with classical Hodgkin lymphoma.

This chain connects TRBV27 to TRBJ2-1; 11 nucleotides agree with TRBD2. Germline V gene lookup returns CDR1 MNHEY and CDR2 SMNVEV (reference sequence). This CDR3 has 16 residues. Trimming cost V 6 bases and J 6 bases; bases outside gene matches: 10. This chain's CDR3 is CASSSISGGAFNEQFF. CDR3 DNA: TGTGCCAGCAGCTCCATTAGCGGGGGGGCCTTCAATGAGCAGTTCTTC.

This clone has only one observation. V usage is TRBV5-1 and J usage is TRBJ1-6; D call uncertain. Germline loops: CDR1 SGHRS, CDR2 YFSETQ. The CDR3 is made up of 14 amino acids. Trimming took off 4 bases at V and 4 bases at J, with 9 bases between the two ends. This CDR3 reads CASSPGEYNSPLHF. The CDR3 bases are TGCGCCAGCAGCCCCGGGGAGTATAATTCACCCCTCCACTTT.

The J gene is TRBJ1-4, the V gene TRBV21-1; the table's D call, TRBD1, has no DNA check behind it. TRBV21-1 is an annotated pseudogene. The CDR3 length is 16 residues. In nucleotides, the CDR3 is TGTGCCAGCAGTTATAAGACAGCCTCAACTAATGAAAAACTGTTTTTT. It is translated as CASSYKTASTNEKLFF.

This chain links TRBV5-1 with TRBJ1-4, with D hard to call. The CDR3 has 13 residues. The germline V and J ends were trimmed by 7 bases and 2 bases, with 9 bases remaining between them. Germline lookup yields CDR1 SGHRS and CDR2 YFSETQ. DNA for the CDR3: TGCGCCAGCGGCAACCCCACTAATGAAAAACTGTTTTTT. It encodes CASGNPTNEKLFF.

This clone was observed a few times. This chain links TRBV23-1 with TRBJ1-5; 8 bases line up with TRBD1. TRBV23-1 is known as an ORF, though its function is uncertain. The CDR3 loop spans 14 amino acids. Trimming cost V 9 bases and J 4 bases; bases outside gene matches: 8. CDR3: CARLTGGENQPQHF. The CDR3 nucleotides are TGCGCCAGATTAACAGGGGGGGAAAATCAGCCCCAGCATTTT.

The chain has TRBV25-1 and TRBJ2-7; 9 bases agree with TRBD1. CDR3 length: 14 residues. The V and J ends lost 3 bases and 6 bases, in that order; junction bases with no gene match: 6. CDR1 is MGHDK and CDR2 is SYGVNS in the germline V gene. The CDR3 nucleotides read TGTGCCAGCAGTGACCCTGGGGACAGGGCCGAGCAGTACTTC. It translates to CASSDPGDRAEQYF.

The chain recombines TRBV6-5 with TRBJ1-1; 8 bases fit TRBD1. The CDR3 sequence is 12 residues long. In germline, CDR1 is MNHEY, CDR2 SVGAGI. J was trimmed by 9 bases and V by 5 bases; bases with no gene match: 5. This CDR3 is CASSLQGGQAFF. In DNA form, the CDR3 reads TGTGCCAGCAGTCTACAGGGGGGACAAGCTTTCTTT.

This chain uses TRBV15 with TRBJ2-3, with D tentatively TRBD2 (6 bases). The CDR3 has 16 amino acids. In germline, CDR1 is LNHNV, CDR2 YYDKDF (reference sequence). V was cut by 0 bases and J by 1 base, with 11 bases left in between. CDR3 DNA sequence: TGTGCCACCAGCAGAGATTCGCGGGGTGGCACAGATACGCAGTATTTT. Translated, it gives CATSRDSRGGTDTQYF.

The chain carries TRBV18 and TRBJ1-2, with TRBD1 matching 7 bases. The CDR3 spans 13 residues. Trimming removed 2 bases from V and 7 bases from J; junction bases left unmatched: 4. CDR1 is KGHSH and CDR2 is LQKENI in the germline V gene. The CDR3 reads CASSPNRGIGYTF. The CDR3 region has the DNA TGTGCCAGCTCACCAAACAGGGGAATTGGCTACACCTTC.

This chain uses TRBV11-2 with TRBJ1-2, with 8 positions matching TRBD1. Trimming took 5 bases from V and 6 from J; bases not matched to a gene: 8. The CDR3 loop spans 14 amino acids. CDR1 and CDR2 from the germline V gene are SGHAT and FQNNGV. This chain's CDR3 is CASSQGQAGNGYTF. CDR3 sequence (DNA): TGTGCCAGCAGCCAGGGACAGGCGGGCAATGGCTACACCTTC.

This clone was observed a single time. The chain has TRBV18 and TRBJ1-6; perhaps TRBD1 as D (5 bases). Germline CDR1 KGHSH, CDR2 LQKENI. Trimming took 2 bases from V and 7 from J, leaving 12 bases between them. The CDR3 has 15 amino acids. CDR3 in amino acids: CASSPLPGGNSPLHF. CDR3 sequence (DNA): TGTGCCAGCTCACCATTGCCCGGGGGAAATTCACCCCTCCACTTT.

The V and J genes are TRBV4-1 and TRBJ2-5; D is unresolved. This CDR3 has 14 amino acids. Trimming removed 3 bases at V and 5 bases at J, with 13 bases between. Germline assignment: CDR1 MGHRA and CDR2 YSYEKL. The CDR3 loop reads CASSQARARETQYF. The DNA for the CDR3 is TGCGCCAGCAGCCAGGCCCGAGCCAGGGAGACCCAGTACTTC.

The chain is built from TRBV2 and TRBJ1-5; TRBD1 might be the D (6 bases). Looked up from germline, CDR1 is SNHLY and CDR2 is FYNNEI. V was pared by 4 bases and J by 3 bases, with 16 bases between. The CDR3 consists of 16 residues. Written as DNA, the CDR3 is TGTGCCAGCAGTGGCCAGGGGCAGGGCGCCAATCAGCCCCAGCATTTT. Translation: CASSGQGQGANQPQHF.

The chain joins TRBV29-1 to TRBJ2-3; 10 bases fit TRBD1. The CDR3 totals 16 residues. The junction had 9 bases not matched to a gene; V was cut back by 5 bases and J by 1 base. Germline V CDR1 and CDR2: SQVTM, ANQGSEA. This CDR3 reads CSVQSPGQGGTDTQYF. The CDR3 DNA is TGCAGCGTTCAGAGCCCCGGACAGGGGGGCACAGATACGCAGTATTTT.

The J gene is TRBJ1-5, the V gene TRBV5-6; 7 bases match TRBD1. The ends lost 2 bases at V and 0 bases at J; junction bases unmatched: 8. This CDR3 region has 17 residues. Looked up from germline, CDR1 is SGHDT and CDR2 is YYEEEE. The CDR3 loop reads CASSFRGTGDSNQPQHF. The CDR3, as DNA: TGTGCCAGCAGCTTCAGGGGTACAGGGGATAGCAATCAGCCCCAGCATTTT.

This CDR3 reads CASSLWQDEQFF. CDR3 DNA: TGTGCCAGCAGCTTATGGCAGGATGAGCAGTTCTTC. This chain links TRBV7-9 with TRBJ2-1; D gene uncertain. V was shortened by 2 bases and J by 8 bases, with 7 bases between the two germline ends. The CDR3 sequence is 12 residues long. Per the germline V gene, CDR1 is SEHNR and CDR2 is FQNEAQ (reference sequence).

The chain combines TRBV9 with TRBJ1-3; the D gene is possibly TRBD1 (6 bases). V dropped 0 bases and J dropped 6 bases, with 10 bases sitting between them. CDR1 is SGDLS, CDR2 YYNGEE, per germline. This CDR3 comprises 14 residues. The DNA of the CDR3 is TGTGCCAGCAGCGTAGGAGGGGGAATAAACACCATATATTTT. Translating gives CASSVGGGINTIYF.

The chain is built from TRBV18 and TRBJ1-1; unclear D gene. This CDR3 comprises 16 residues. In germline, CDR1 is KGHSH, CDR2 LQKENI. V shed 2 bases and J shed 3 bases, with 16 bases lying between them. The CDR3 DNA reads TGTGCCAGCTCACCATTCCAGGCTATTTCAGACACTGAAGCTTTCTTT. Its translation: CASSPFQAISDTEAFF.